Here is one TCR beta chain with its context. Germline V gene data show CDR1 as GTSNPN and CDR2 as SVGIG (reference sequence). The junction had 3 bases not matched to a gene; V was cut back by 1 base and J by 3 bases. The CDR3 runs 14 residues. Measured with immunoSEQ multiplex PCR; TCRdb has only the in-frame clones, and not every one. This sample carries 290,000 or so clones, roughly four fifths of them seen once, and the ten largest clones take approximately 5%. The data stem from a study of blood T cell repertoires in COVID-19. Background on the study: Sources were T cells, B-cell-depleted T cells, or PBMCs; the material itself was cDNA or gDNA.

During the 2 weeks before they entered the study, exposed participants had met someone with a PCR-confirmed or clinician-diagnosed COVID-19 case. The rearrangement joins TRBV30 to TRBJ2-3, with 8 bases fitting TRBD2. Sample: PBMCs or T cells enriched from blood (not recorded which). The clonotype comes from a man between 40 and 49 years old who had been exposed to COVID-19. CDR3 sequence: CAWSAGGGTDTQYF. DNA for the CDR3: TGTGCCTGGAGTGCCGGGGGGGGGACAGATACGCAGTATTTT.